Shown below are 32 T cell receptor beta chains from a single sample sequenced in a study of response to subunit inactivated influenza vaccine. TCRdb redid the calling of the RT-PCR reads with MiXCR, one entry per CDR3 protein. This sample has roughly 790,000 distinct CDR3 sequences, with less than 25% found just once. Sequenced here: PBMCs from blood, sampled roughly 5 days after vaccination. Every receptor here comes from a man between 45 and 60 years old who received an inactivated influenza vaccine.

This clonotype was seen a few times. This chain connects TRBV5-1 to TRBJ2-1; 9 nucleotides agree with TRBD1. The ends lost 6 bases at V and 4 bases at J; junction bases unmatched: 8. Germline CDR1 is SGHRS and CDR2 is YFSETQ. CDR3 size: 15 residues. The CDR3 loop is CASNPTGGGYNEQFF. CDR3 DNA: TGCGCCAGCAACCCTACAGGGGGCGGGTACAATGAGCAGTTCTTC.

The gene calls are TRBV10-3 and TRBJ2-7; no clear D. Trimming shortened V by 6 bases and J by 6 bases, and 15 bases separated the two germline ends. The V gene's germline CDR1 is ENHRY and CDR2 SYGVKD. The CDR3 has 13 residues. CDR3 in DNA: TGTGCCATCAGGGACGATCCTTCTGGCGAGCAGTACTTC. This gives the protein CAIRDDPSGEQYF.

The table lists this clonotype with many counts. The rearrangement uses TRBV20-1 and TRBJ2-5; 8 bases match TRBD2. CDR3 size: 12 residues. Germline V gives CDR1 DFQATT, CDR2 SNEGSKA (reference sequence). V was pared by 6 bases and J by 5 bases, with 5 bases of the junction left unmatched. This CDR3 is CSAPGGRETQYF. CDR3 nucleotide sequence: TGCAGTGCCCCGGGCGGGAGGGAGACCCAGTACTTC.

The rearrangement uses TRBV7-2 and TRBJ2-5, with a weak D call TRBD1 (6 bases). The CDR3 runs to 12 residues. Trimming pared 1 base from V and 10 bases from J, leaving 10 bases between. Germline V CDR1 and CDR2: SGHTA, FQGNSA. The CDR3 loop is CASSLGQGSQYF. For the CDR3, the DNA is TGTGCCAGCAGCTTAGGGCAGGGGAGCCAGTACTTC.

The rearrangement links TRBV21-1 to TRBJ2-7; the table's D call of TRBD2 was not tested on the DNA. TRBV21-1 is recorded as a pseudogene. The CDR3 runs 17 residues. DNA for the CDR3: TGTGCCAGCGGTCCTCTAGCGGGAGGCTCCCGTTCCCACGAGCAGTACTTC. This encodes CASGPLAGGSRSHEQYF.

The chain carries TRBV12-3 or TRBV12-4 and TRBJ2-2; tentatively, D is TRBD2 (6 bases). The germline V and J ends were trimmed by 10 bases and 3 bases, with 24 bases remaining between them. The CDR3 runs 17 residues. The CDR3 DNA reads TGTGCCACCATCACTCGATCGAGGGAGGTCGACACCGGGGAGCTGTTTTTT. It codes for CATITRSREVDTGELFF.

This clonotype has only a few counts. This chain links TRBV12-3 or TRBV12-4 with TRBJ2-3; no definite D call. Trimming stripped 3 bases from V and 0 bases from J, with 10 bases between. CDR3 length: 15 amino acids. The CDR3 here is CASSFMVTSTDTQYF. Here the CDR3 DNA reads TGTGCCAGCAGTTTTATGGTAACTAGCACAGATACGCAGTATTTT.

This clonotype has only a few counts. The chain joins TRBV25-1 to TRBJ2-7, with 7 nucleotides matching TRBD1. CDR3 size: 13 residues. The V gene's germline CDR1 is MGHDK and CDR2 SYGVNS. V gave up 7 bases and J gave up 1 base; unmatched junction bases: 4. The CDR3 coding sequence is TGTGCCAGCATCGGCAGGGGGTCCTACGAGCAGTACTTC. As protein: CASIGRGSYEQYF.

The gene calls are TRBV29-1 and TRBJ2-1; no definite D call. Germline-derived CDR1 and CDR2 are SQVTM and ANQGSEA. The V end lost 4 bases, the J end lost 0 bases, and 13 bases lay between the germline ends. The CDR3 runs 15 residues. CDR3 sequence reads: CSVVLGSSSYNEQFF. Written as DNA, the CDR3 is TGCAGCGTTGTTTTGGGGTCCAGCTCCTACAATGAGCAGTTCTTC.

This clonotype was counted at least ten times. This chain connects TRBV5-1 to TRBJ1-2, with 10 bases identical to TRBD1. V lost 4 bases and J lost 7; bases outside the gene matches: 13. Germline CDR1 and CDR2: SGHRS and YFSETQ. This CDR3 region has 16 residues. The CDR3 bases are TGCGCCAGCAGCCCAGGACAGGGGGTGTCTCTGGGTGGCTACACCTTC. It is translated as CASSPGQGVSLGGYTF.

In its sample, this clonotype was seen a few times. The J gene is TRBJ2-1, the V gene TRBV5-1, with D unresolved. Germline V CDR1 and CDR2: SGHRS, YFSETQ. V gave up 0 bases and J gave up 0 bases, with 10 bases separating them. The CDR3 has 16 residues. The CDR3 is CASSLGRTSSYNEQFF. CDR3 bases: TGCGCCAGCAGCTTGGGTAGGACCAGCTCCTACAATGAGCAGTTCTTC.

The V gene is TRBV6-2 or TRBV6-3, the J gene TRBJ2-7, with no clear D. Trimming took off 5 bases at V and 7 bases at J, with 15 bases between the two ends. The CDR3 has 13 residues. Germline V gene data show CDR1 as MNHEY and CDR2 as SVGEGT. The CDR3 reads CASSLDGYWEQYF. As DNA, the CDR3 is TGTGCCAGCAGTCTGGACGGATATTGGGAGCAGTACTTC.

The chain joins TRBV9 to TRBJ1-1, with a possible D match to TRBD1 (5 bases). Trimming left V 0 bases short and J 4 bases short, with 10 bases between. The CDR3 has 14 residues. Per the germline V gene, CDR1 is SGDLS and CDR2 is YYNGEE. CDR3 loop: CASSVGSGTTEAFF. DNA for the CDR3: TGTGCCAGCAGCGTAGGTTCAGGGACCACTGAAGCTTTCTTT.

This chain uses TRBV3-1 with TRBJ2-7; D not resolved. V lost 1 base, J lost 2 bases, and 6 bases lay in between. This CDR3 spans 13 amino acids. CDR1 is LGHDT, CDR2 YNNKEL, per germline (reference sequence). CDR3: CASSQVRAYEQYF. The CDR3 nucleotides read TGTGCCAGCAGCCAAGTTCGGGCCTACGAGCAGTACTTC.

V gene TRBV29-1 combines with J gene TRBJ2-3; the match to TRBD2 covers 10 bases. This CDR3 region has 15 residues. Germline assignment: CDR1 SQVTM and CDR2 ANQGSEA. The V segment lost 0 bases and the J segment 9 bases; nucleotides outside the gene matches: 9. CDR3 bases: TGCAGCGTTGAAGAAGCGGGGGGGGCCGTGGGCACGCAGTATTTT. It codes for CSVEEAGGAVGTQYF.

This clonotype occurred a few times. The rearrangement links TRBV5-1 to TRBJ2-4; D might be TRBD1 (6 bases). Germline V CDR1 and CDR2: SGHRS, YFSETQ. V gave up 5 bases and J gave up 8 bases, with 11 bases separating them. The CDR3 spans 12 residues. The CDR3 DNA reads as TGCGCCAGCAGTCAAGGGGGTGACATTCAGTACTTC. Amino acids: CASSQGGDIQYF.

The rearrangement links TRBV20-1 to TRBJ1-2; 8 bases fit TRBD1. Germline loops: CDR1 DFQATT, CDR2 SNEGSKA (reference sequence). V shed 3 bases, J shed 4 bases, and the junction held 4 bases outside the gene matches. The CDR3 loop spans 13 amino acids. CDR3 sequence: CSASLGQVYGYTF. CDR3 nucleotide sequence: TGCAGTGCTAGCTTGGGACAGGTCTATGGCTACACCTTC.

This clonotype was seen more than once but under ten times. The J gene is TRBJ2-5, the V gene TRBV7-9; 9 nucleotides agree with TRBD1. Germline V gene sequence: CDR1 SEHNR, CDR2 FQNEAQ (reference sequence). Unmatched junction bases numbered 10, after V lost 7 bases and J lost 1 base. The CDR3 has 16 amino acids. This CDR3 reads CASISPGQGSQETQYF. In DNA form, the CDR3 reads TGTGCCAGCATCTCACCGGGACAGGGTAGCCAAGAGACCCAGTACTTC. Supplemented by reference TRBV7-9 and TRBJ2-5, the full variable domain reads DTGVSQNPRHKITKRGQNVTFRCDPISEHNRLYWYRQTLGQGPEFLTYFQNEAQLEKSRLLSDRFSAERPKGSFSTLEIQRTEQGDSAMYLCASISPGQGSQETQYFGPGTRLLVL.

This rearrangement joins TRBV20-1 to TRBJ2-2; TRBD1 matches at 8 bases. The CDR3 totals 16 residues. Germline V lookup: CDR1 DFQATT, CDR2 SNEGSKA (reference sequence). J gave up 4 bases and V 0 bases, and 7 bases lay outside the gene matches. The CDR3 loop reads CSARDLQGGFTGELFF. The CDR3 DNA sequence: TGCAGTGCTAGAGATCTACAGGGGGGTTTCACCGGGGAGCTGTTTTTT.

V gene TRBV4-1 combines with J gene TRBJ1-2, with a tentative D call TRBD1 (6 bases). CDR1 MGHRA and CDR2 YSYEKL come from the germline V gene. Trimming removed 0 bases from V and 5 bases from J, with 16 bases in between. CDR3 length equals 16 residues. The CDR3 DNA sequence: TGCGCCAGCAGCCAAGATTGGAGGGGGAACTTTTATGGCTACACCTTC. Translated: CASSQDWRGNFYGYTF.

This clonotype was counted a few times. The J gene is TRBJ2-6, the V gene TRBV28; 7 bases agree with TRBD1. The CDR3 is 21 amino acids. V lost 5 bases, J lost 0 bases, and 19 bases stayed unmatched. From germline, CDR1 is MDHEN and CDR2 SYDVKM. Here the CDR3 reads CASSLQDRDSPPDSGANVLTF. The DNA for the CDR3 is TGTGCCAGCAGTCTACAAGACAGGGATAGCCCTCCCGACTCTGGGGCCAACGTCCTGACTTTC.

The chain recombines TRBV2 with TRBJ2-3; D not certain. This CDR3 is 14 amino acids long. The V and J ends lost 1 base and 1 base respectively, with 6 bases between them. In germline, CDR1 is SNHLY, CDR2 FYNNEI. Here the CDR3 reads CASSEGPGTDTQYF. CDR3 sequence (DNA): TGTGCCAGCAGTGAAGGTCCCGGCACAGATACGCAGTATTTT.

The gene calls are TRBV12-3 or TRBV12-4 and TRBJ2-2; D is possibly TRBD2 (6 bases). This CDR3 comprises 15 residues. Trimming pared 6 bases from V and 7 bases from J, leaving 18 bases between. CDR3 nucleotides: TGTGCCAGCAGGCGCTCGGGAGTAGGTGGCGGGGAGCTGTTTTTT. This gives the protein CASRRSGVGGGELFF.

This chain joins TRBV30 and TRBJ1-1; 9 positions agree with TRBD1. The germline V gene has CDR1 GTSNPN and CDR2 SVGIG (reference sequence). The CDR3 length is 14 residues. Losses at the gene ends were 5 bases for V and 0 bases for J; bases not matched to a gene: 4. CDR3 sequence reads: CAWADRGMNTEAFF. The CDR3 DNA follows: TGTGCCTGGGCAGACAGGGGGATGAACACTGAAGCTTTCTTT.

This clonotype has a handful of counts. V and J are TRBV7-2 and TRBJ2-5; 7 bases line up with TRBD1. V lost 3 bases to trimming and J lost 1 base; unmatched junction nucleotides: 5. Germline CDR1 and CDR2: SGHTA and FQGNSA. The CDR3 extends over 15 amino acids. This chain's CDR3 is CASSFVGQAQETQYF. CDR3 DNA: TGTGCCAGCAGCTTCGTCGGACAGGCCCAAGAGACCCAGTACTTC.

The V gene is TRBV14, the J gene TRBJ2-7; a weak D match, TRBD2 (5 bases). The V end was cut by 5 bases, the J end by 2 bases, with 13 bases between. This CDR3 contains 14 residues. The germline CDR1 and CDR2 sequences are SGHDN and FVKESK. The DNA of the CDR3 is TGTGCCAGCAGCTTCACCGGGAAAGCCTACGAGCAGTACTTC. It encodes CASSFTGKAYEQYF.

V usage is TRBV4-3 and J usage is TRBJ2-2; D is uncertain. CDR1 and CDR2 from the germline V gene are LGHNA and YSLEER. There are 14 residues in the CDR3. V was cut by 1 base and J by 1 base, with 4 bases left in between. In DNA, the CDR3 is TGCGCCAGCAGCCAAGTCAAGAACACCGGGGAGCTGTTTTTT. It yields the protein CASSQVKNTGELFF.

In regard to this clonotype: An end of the junction differs from the germline gene, which may be a read error. V is TRBV6-4 and J is TRBJ2-3; D is unresolved. This CDR3 is 16 amino acids long. In germline, CDR1 is MRHNA, CDR2 SNTAGT. The CDR3 region has the DNA TGTGCTAGCAGTGACGGGCCTTCTTATAGCACAGATACGCAGTATTTT. It is translated as CASSDGPSYSTDTQYF.

This chain connects TRBV6-2 or TRBV6-3 to TRBJ1-6; D perhaps matches TRBD1 (6 bases). This CDR3 region has 14 residues. In germline, CDR1 is MNHEY, CDR2 SVGEGT. V was pared by 7 bases and J by 10 bases, with 17 bases between. CDR3 coding DNA: TGTGCCAGCACCAACTCAGGGGCGGGCTCACCCCTCCACTTT. Residues: CASTNSGAGSPLHF.

This clonotype was seen only a few times. The V gene is TRBV5-5, the J gene TRBJ2-3, with D perhaps assigned TRBD1 or TRBD2 (5 bases each). V was trimmed by 4 bases and J by 6 bases, leaving 18 bases between them. This CDR3 comprises 15 residues. In germline, CDR1 is SGHKS, CDR2 YYEKEE (reference sequence). The CDR3 DNA reads as TGTGCCAGCAGCCATACTAGGGGATGGGGGGATACGCAGTATTTT. It is translated as CASSHTRGWGDTQYF. Supplemented by reference TRBV5-5 and TRBJ2-3, the full variable domain reads DAGVTQSPTHLIKTRGQQVTLRCSPISGHKSVSWYQQVLGQGPQFIFQYYEKEERGRGNFPDRFSARQFPNYSSELNVNALLLGDSALYLCASSHTRGWGDTQYFGPGTRLTVL.

A few counts support this clonotype. The chain recombines TRBV7-2 with TRBJ2-7; 10 bases are shared with TRBD2. The CDR3 is 13 amino acids. The ends lost 5 bases at V and 7 bases at J; junction bases unmatched: 5. Germline loops: CDR1 SGHTA, CDR2 FQGNSA. CDR3 loop: CASSQGLAPEQYF. The CDR3 nucleotides are TGTGCCAGCAGCCAGGGACTAGCGCCAGAGCAGTACTTC. Drawing the rest from reference TRBV7-2 and TRBJ2-7, the complete variable domain is GAGVSQSPSNKVTEKGKDVELRCDPISGHTALYWYRQSLGQGLEFLIYFQGNSAPDKSGLPSDRFSAERTGGSVSTLTIQRTQQEDSAVYLCASSQGLAPEQYFGPGTRLTVT.

In this sample, this clonotype turned up a few times. V usage is TRBV7-9 and J usage is TRBJ2-2; 14 bases are shared with TRBD2. The V gene's germline CDR1 is SEHNR and CDR2 FQNEAQ (reference sequence). The CDR3 has 17 residues. V lost 5 bases, J lost 7 bases, and 9 bases stayed unmatched. The CDR3: CASSPRGLAGGGGELFF. CDR3 sequence (DNA): TGTGCCAGCAGCCCACGTGGACTAGCGGGAGGAGGCGGGGAGCTGTTTTTT.